The 28 T cell receptor beta chains listed next were all sequenced from one sample in a study of breast tumors, draining lymph nodes, adjacent tissues. The lymph nodes were axillary draining lymph nodes from breast cancer patients. MiXCR, applied by TCRdb to the multiplex PCR reads, yields one record per CDR3 protein. The sample has about 270,000 distinct CDR3 sequences; 30% are singletons. The specimen sequenced was axillary lymph node tissue. Receptor source: a female donor with breast cancer. Some clones in this sample may be carry-over from other donors' samples.

About this clonotype: Since a much larger clone is just one base distant, this may be a read error. As the CDR3 is not closed by the conserved phenylalanine or tryptophan, this likely results from a read error. The V gene is TRBV6-1, the J gene TRBJ2-5, with 7 bases lining up with TRBD1. CDR1 and CDR2 from the germline V gene are MNHNS and SASEGT. The CDR3 loop spans 15 amino acids. With 6 bases clipped from V and 3 bases from J, the junction kept 10 bases outside the gene matches. The CDR3 loop reads CASRRTGMREETQYV. The CDR3 bases are TGTGCCAGCAGGCGGACAGGCATGAGAGAAGAGACCCAGTACGTC.

This clonotype occurred many times. This chain uses TRBV19 with TRBJ2-7; 7 nucleotides match TRBD1. The CDR3 loop spans 11 amino acids. CDR1 is LNHDA, CDR2 SQIVND, per germline (reference sequence). J was trimmed by 12 bases and V by 5 bases; bases with no gene match: 7. CDR3 residues: CASSSTGSVYF. The CDR3 DNA is TGTGCCAGTAGTTCGACAGGGAGCGTGTACTTC.

The chain employs TRBV28 and TRBJ2-7; D gene uncertain. V lost 8 bases, J lost 0 bases, and 11 bases lay in between. The CDR3 totals 13 residues. Germline V gives CDR1 MDHEN, CDR2 SYDVKM. The CDR3 loop is CASGRLSSYEQYF. CDR3 nucleotide sequence: TGTGCCAGCGGACGTCTTAGCTCCTACGAGCAGTACTTC.

On this clonotype itself: Given a much more abundant clone one base away, this may be a read error. The rearrangement uses TRBV24-1 and TRBJ1-4, with 8 bases lining up with TRBD1. CDR1 is KGHDR and CDR2 is SFDVKD in the germline V gene. There are 15 residues in the CDR3. In DNA, the CDR3 is TGTGCCGCCAGTGATCCAGGACAGGGTGGTGAAAAACTGTTTTTT. This encodes CAASDPGQGGEKLFF.

This clonotype was recorded at least ten times. The V gene is TRBV6-5, the J gene TRBJ2-7, with TRBD2 matching 14 bases. The V gene end was trimmed by 8 bases and the J gene end by 7 bases; junction bases not matched to a gene: 7. CDR1 MNHEY and CDR2 SVGAGI come from the germline V gene. The CDR3 sequence is 14 residues long. This chain's CDR3 is CASVGTSGRREQYF. CDR3 coding DNA: TGTGCCAGCGTTGGGACTAGCGGGAGACGGGAGCAGTACTTC.

The chain carries TRBV7-2 and TRBJ2-3; D remains unclear. Germline CDR1 reads SGHTA; CDR2 reads FQGNSA. Between the trimmed V and J ends, which lost 5 bases and 8 bases, there was a span of 11 bases. The CDR3 spans 12 residues. CDR3 nucleotide sequence: TGTGCCAGCAGCAGAACGGGCCGTACGCAGTATTTT. Translated, it gives CASSRTGRTQYF.

At least ten counts were recorded for this clonotype. The chain joins TRBV9 to TRBJ2-3; perhaps TRBD2 as D (5 bases). Trimming left V 0 bases short and J 0 bases short, with 11 bases between. This CDR3 is 16 amino acids long. Germline-derived CDR1 and CDR2 are SGDLS and YYNGEE. CDR3 sequence (DNA): TGTGCCAGCAGCGTAGGTACGGGAACTAGCACAGATACGCAGTATTTT. Translated: CASSVGTGTSTDTQYF.

In this sample, this clonotype turned up once. The junction and the germline gene differ at one end; a read error may be behind it. CDR3 amino acids: CAIRAAAPIDTQYF. The CDR3 DNA follows: TGTGCCATCAGAGCAGCGGCCCCCATAGATACGCAGTATTTT. The J gene is TRBJ2-3, the V gene TRBV10-1; TRBD2 might be the D (5 bases). From germline, CDR1 is WNHNN and CDR2 SYGVQD (reference sequence). The CDR3 totals 14 residues.

In this sample, this clonotype turned up a few times. The chain links TRBV27 to TRBJ1-5; D call uncertain. V was cut by 3 bases and J by 3 bases, with 9 bases left in between. The CDR3 loop spans 14 amino acids. CDR1 and CDR2 (germline): MNHEY, SMNVEV (reference sequence). The CDR3 loop is CASSFYGLNQPQHF. CDR3 sequence (DNA): TGTGCCAGCAGTTTTTACGGACTCAATCAGCCCCAGCATTTT.

Concerning this clonotype: This CDR3 fails to terminate in the conserved phenylalanine or tryptophan, so it likely reflects a read error. The V gene is TRBV5-4, the J gene TRBJ1-4, with D unclear. From germline, CDR1 is SGHNT and CDR2 YYREEE (reference sequence). V shed 0 bases and J shed 8 bases, with 8 bases lying between them. The CDR3 extends over 13 amino acids. The chain's CDR3 is CASSLGGGEKLFS. Here the CDR3 DNA reads TGTGCCAGCAGCTTGGGGGGAGGAGAAAAACTGTTTTCT.

The sample holds a few counts of this clonotype. A clone one base away is much larger, so this may be a read error. The CDR3 ends on some other residue instead of the conserved phenylalanine or tryptophan, so this is likely a read error. The chain has TRBV20-1 and TRBJ1-2; unclear D gene. V lost 5 bases to trimming and J lost 8 bases, with 9 bases between them. Germline values: CDR1 DFQATT, CDR2 SNEGSKA (reference sequence). The CDR3 consists of 10 residues. CDR3 protein: CSAGGGGYTS. The CDR3 DNA reads TGCAGTGCTGGAGGCGGGGGCTACACCTCC.

This clonotype was recorded many times. The chain links TRBV7-2 to TRBJ2-5; D gene ambiguous. Germline V gene sequence: CDR1 SGHTA, CDR2 FQGNSA. Between the trimmed V and J ends, which lost 2 bases and 2 bases, there was a span of 6 bases. This CDR3 region has 13 residues. The CDR3 sequence: CASSLQVQETQYF. As DNA, the CDR3 is TGTGCCAGCAGCTTACAGGTACAAGAGACCCAGTACTTC.

There are many counts of this clonotype. V gene TRBV12-3 or TRBV12-4 combines with J gene TRBJ2-3; D is unclear. The CDR3 totals 11 residues. The V and J ends lost 6 bases and 7 bases respectively, with 8 bases between them. In DNA, the CDR3 is TGTGCCAGCAGCTACAAAAATACGCAGTATTTT. Its translation is CASSYKNTQYF.

This clonotype occurred many times. The chain couples TRBV10-2 to TRBJ2-5, with TRBD2 identical over 12 bases. Germline assignment: CDR1 WSHSY and CDR2 SAAADI. The CDR3 loop spans 14 amino acids. V gave up 4 bases and J gave up 3 bases; unmatched junction bases: 0. CDR3 amino acids: CASSGLAGEETQYF. The CDR3, as DNA: TGCGCCAGCAGTGGACTAGCGGGAGAAGAGACCCAGTACTTC.

The chain links TRBV10-2 to TRBJ2-6; 8 nucleotides agree with TRBD1. The CDR3 has 18 residues. Trimming removed 6 bases from V and 1 base from J; junction bases left unmatched: 11. Germline V CDR1 and CDR2: WSHSY, SAAADI. CDR3 coding DNA: TGCGCCAGCAGGGACAGGGACAGGAAAACTTCTGGGGCCAACGTCCTGACTTTC. This translates into CASRDRDRKTSGANVLTF.

The sample holds a few counts of this clonotype. It may be a read error: a sequence one base away is much more abundant. This chain links TRBV5-5 with TRBJ2-1, with D possibly being TRBD2 (6 bases). CDR3 length: 14 residues. With 4 bases removed from V and 8 bases from J, the gap between germline ends came to 16 bases. Germline lookup yields CDR1 SGHKS and CDR2 YYEKEE (reference sequence). The chain's CDR3 is CASSTSSAHDEQFF. The DNA for the CDR3 is TGTGCCAGCAGCACTTCTAGCGCCCACGATGAGCAGTTCTTC.

This clonotype was found a few times. This may be a read error: a much more frequent sequence differs by one nucleotide. The chain combines TRBV20-1 with TRBJ2-3; a weak D match, TRBD2 (6 bases). The germline V gene encodes CDR1 DFQATT and CDR2 SNEGSKA (reference sequence). The CDR3 covers 14 residues. The CDR3 loop reads CSARGTTSTATQYF. The CDR3 region has the DNA TGCAGTGCTAGAGGTACAACTAGCACAGCTACGCAGTATTTT.

This clonotype was detected ten times or more. The chain combines TRBV7-2 with TRBJ2-7; maybe TRBD2 (6 bases). Between the trimmed V and J ends, which lost 6 bases and 4 bases, there was a span of 16 bases. Germline CDR1 reads SGHTA; CDR2 reads FQGNSA. CDR3 length: 14 amino acids. This CDR3 is CASSSSGPKYEQYF. CDR3 in DNA: TGTGCCAGCAGTTCAAGCGGGCCCAAGTACGAGCAGTACTTC.

The chain couples TRBV5-1 to TRBJ1-6, with D uncertain. CDR3 length: 15 amino acids. Trimming removed 7 bases at V and 11 bases at J, with 22 bases between. Germline CDR1 and CDR2: SGHRS and YFSETQ. The CDR3 DNA sequence: TGCGCCAGCCGACGAGGGCAAGGTGGAAATCCACCCCTCCACTTT. Its translation: CASRRGQGGNPPLHF.

This clonotype was seen ten or more times. The chain couples TRBV12-5 to TRBJ2-1; 12 bases line up with TRBD2. Germline V CDR1 and CDR2: LGHNT, FRNRAP. V shed 5 bases, J shed 7 bases, and the junction held 6 bases outside the gene matches. The CDR3 has 15 amino acids. CDR3: CASGPSGRASNEQFF. CDR3 DNA sequence: TGTGCTAGTGGTCCTAGCGGGAGGGCCTCGAATGAGCAGTTCTTC.

This clonotype was recorded at least ten times. The CDR3 DNA is TGTGCCAGCAGCTTGTCAGATGGGAATGAAAAACTGTTTTTT. This codes for CASSLSDGNEKLFF. The J gene is TRBJ1-4, the V gene TRBV11-2; D is unclear. The CDR3 spans 14 residues. Germline lookup yields CDR1 SGHAT and CDR2 FQNNGV. Between the trimmed V and J ends, which lost 3 bases and 5 bases, there was a span of 10 bases.

The chain's CDR3 is CASSPETGLGFEAFF. In DNA, the CDR3 is TGTGCCAGCTCACCGGAGACAGGGCTAGGCTTTGAAGCTTTCTTT. V usage is TRBV18 and J usage is TRBJ1-1; 7 bases agree with TRBD1. V shed 3 bases, J shed 7 bases, and the junction held 11 bases outside the gene matches. The germline V gene encodes CDR1 KGHSH and CDR2 LQKENI. CDR3 length: 15 amino acids.

Only one count was recorded for this clonotype. This may arise from a read error, as a much more abundant clone is one base away. The conserved final phenylalanine or tryptophan is absent from the CDR3, which likely points to a read error. J is TRBJ2-5 and V is TRBV9; D ambiguous. Germline CDR1 is SGDLS and CDR2 is YYNGEE. The V end was cut by 4 bases, the J end by 0 bases, with 7 bases between. The CDR3 spans 13 residues. This CDR3 is CASSLSYQETQYS. CDR3 nucleotides: TGTGCCAGCAGCCTCTCGTACCAAGAGACCCAGTACTCC.

This clonotype appeared many times. J is TRBJ2-7 and V is TRBV9; 13 positions agree with TRBD2. CDR1 and CDR2 (germline): SGDLS, YYNGEE. The CDR3 covers 18 residues. V shed 4 bases and J 2 bases; nucleotides not matched to a gene: 12. The CDR3 DNA reads TGTGCCAGCAGCCCGAACCCCCGCGGACTAGCGGGAGCCTACGAGCAGTACTTC. Its translation is CASSPNPRGLAGAYEQYF.

There are many counts of this clonotype. Here the CDR3 reads CSAIPSRFNTGELFF. In nucleotides, the CDR3 is TGCAGTGCTATCCCTAGCAGGTTCAACACCGGGGAGCTGTTTTTT. V and J are TRBV20-1 and TRBJ2-2; TRBD2 is a possible D gene (5 bases). Between the trimmed V and J ends, which lost 4 bases and 2 bases, there was a span of 14 bases. The V gene's germline CDR1 is DFQATT and CDR2 SNEGSKA (reference sequence). The CDR3 contains 15 residues.

The table lists this clonotype with many counts. The gene calls are TRBV20-1 and TRBJ2-1, with 8 bases identical to TRBD1. J gave up 1 base and V 1 base, and 6 bases lay outside the gene matches. Germline V gives CDR1 DFQATT, CDR2 SNEGSKA (reference sequence). There are 16 residues in the CDR3. This CDR3 reads CSARGGQVGSYNEQFF. CDR3 nucleotide sequence: TGCAGTGCTAGAGGGGGACAGGTGGGGTCCTACAATGAGCAGTTCTTC.

In this sample, this clonotype turned up a few times. V and J are TRBV2 and TRBJ2-3; 7 bases fit TRBD2. Trimming took 6 bases from V and 1 from J; bases not matched to a gene: 4. Germline CDR1 and CDR2: SNHLY and FYNNEI. The CDR3 covers 14 residues. Written as DNA, the CDR3 is TGTGCCAGCAGGGGAGGGAGTGGCACAGATACGCAGTATTTT. Encoded protein: CASRGGSGTDTQYF.

The chain uses TRBV10-3 and TRBJ1-1; 7 bases map to TRBD1. The V segment lost 10 bases and the J segment 0 bases; nucleotides outside the gene matches: 20. The CDR3 runs to 18 residues. Germline loops: CDR1 ENHRY, CDR2 SYGVKD. The chain's CDR3 is CASRIRTGGASMNTEAFF. The CDR3, as DNA: TGTGCCAGCAGGATTAGGACAGGTGGTGCTTCCATGAACACTGAAGCTTTCTTT.